This is a list of T cell receptor beta chains from one sample in a study of cytomegalovirus exposure and HLA in healthy donors. Using immunoSEQ multiplex PCR, the repertoire was profiled, and TCRdb retains in-frame clones only, with some absent. The table has 150,000 to 200,000 clones, 80% to 85% seen once. The sequenced sample consisted of PBMCs. These TCRs come from a boy aged 5-17 years in good health and CMV-seronegative. CDR3s include the opening cysteine and the closing phenylalanine or tryptophan. The D gene is left open where the match is weak. The listing skips clone size in some rows; elsewhere it reads once, few, many or a size class.

NA,TRBJ2-1,TRBV10-2,TRBD1,TGCGCCAGCAGTGGGGACAGGCTGGATGAGTTCTTC,CASSGDRLDEFF
NA,TRBJ1-5,TRBV7-2,NA,TGTGCCAGCAGCCGCGCCGGGGGTACACAGCCCCAGCATTTT,CASSRAGGTQPQHF
NA,TRBJ2-5,TRBV30,NA,TGTGCCTGGAGTTCAGGGGAGACCCAGTACTTC,CAWSSGETQYF
few,TRBJ1-2,TRBV21-1,NA,TGTGCCAGCGTTACTCTCACAGGGGCCGGCTACACCTTC,CASVTLTGAGYTF
NA,TRBJ2-1,TRBV29-1,TRBD2,TGCAGCGCTCCCGGGACTAAATACAATGAGCAGTTCTTC,CSAPGTKYNEQFF
NA,TRBJ2-1,TRBV9,TRBD1,TGTGCCAGCAGCGTAAGAGTGACAGGGAACTACAATGAGCAGTTCTTC,CASSVRVTGNYNEQFF
NA,TRBJ1-2,TRBV27,TRBD1,TGTGCCAGCAGTTTCTCCACCGGGACAGACTATGGCTACACCTTC,CASSFSTGTDYGYTF
NA,TRBJ2-5,TRBV7-3,TRBD2,TGTGCCAGCAGCTCCCTAGCGGCGCCTCAAGAGACCCAGTACTTC,CASSSLAAPQETQYF
NA,TRBJ2-1,TRBV21-1,NA,TGTGCCAGCAGCAAGAGTCGGTTAGGGGATTACAATGAGCAGTTCTTC,CASSKSRLGDYNEQFF
NA,TRBJ1-4,TRBV4-1,NA,TGCGCCAGCAGCCAAGTTGAACACGTGACAGAAAAACTGTTTTTT,CASSQVEHVTEKLFF
few,TRBJ1-1,TRBV4-1,NA,TGCGCCACCCTAGGCCACTCGAACACTGAAGCTTTCTTT,CATLGHSNTEAFF
NA,TRBJ2-1,TRBV9,TRBD2,TGTGCCAGCAGCGCTGGGACTAGTGTCAATGAGCAGTTCTTC,CASSAGTSVNEQFF
NA,TRBJ2-7,TRBV7-3,TRBD1,TGTGCCAGACCTCAGGGGGACGAGCAGTACTTC,CARPQGDEQYF
NA,TRBJ2-4,TRBV29-1,TRBD1,TGCAGCGTTGAGGAGGGACAGGGCAATTCCCGGCAGTACTTC,CSVEEGQGNSRQYF
NA,TRBJ1-5,TRBV6-1,NA,TGTGCCAGCATTGTGGCGGCATGGGGCAATCAGCCCCAGCATTTT,CASIVAAWGNQPQHF
NA,TRBJ1-1,TRBV30,NA,TGTGCCTGGACAGGCCCCGGGGTGGAGGGGAACACTGAAGCTTTCTTT,CAWTGPGVEGNTEAFF
few,TRBJ1-2,TRBV6-1,NA,TGTGCCAGCAGTGAATCGCCAGAAACTAACTATGGCTACACCTTC,CASSESPETNYGYTF
NA,TRBJ2-7,TRBV9,TRBD2,TGTGCCAGCAGTCGTACTAGCGGGAGGCTCTACGAGCAGTACTTC,CASSRTSGRLYEQYF
NA,TRBJ2-1,TRBV2,TRBD2,TGTGCCAGCAGTGCCCAGGGGATCGGGGGGGCTTCCTACAATGAGCAGTTCTTC,CASSAQGIGGASYNEQFF
NA,TRBJ2-7,TRBV15,TRBD2,TGTGCCACCAGCAGAGGTGTAGCGGGGTCGACCTACGAGCAGTACTTC,CATSRGVAGSTYEQYF
few,TRBJ2-3,TRBV2,NA,TGTGGAGAGCGGGCTCCCACAGATACGCAGTATTTT,CGERAPTDTQYF
NA,TRBJ2-7,TRBV30,TRBD1,TGTGCCTGGAGTTTTCGAGGGGCAGGGGGCTACGAGCAGTACTTC,CAWSFRGAGGYEQYF
NA,TRBJ2-5,TRBV11-2,NA,TGTGCCAGCAGGGACTGGATCCAAGAGACCCAGTACTTC,CASRDWIQETQYF
NA,TRBJ1-5,TRBV30,TRBD1,TGTGCCTGGAGTGAGACAGGGACCTATGGTCAGCCCCAGCATTTT,CAWSETGTYGQPQHF
NA,TRBJ1-2,TRBV6-5,NA,TGTGCCAGCAGTTACGGGGGAGGCTATGGCTACACCTTC,CASSYGGGYGYTF
NA,TRBJ2-3,TRBV9,TRBD2,TGTGCCAGCAGTCGGCTAGCGGGAATCACAGATACGCAGTATTTT,CASSRLAGITDTQYF
NA,TRBJ1-1,TRBV29-1,TRBD1,TGCAGCGTCCCTAGACAGGGTGGTACTGAAGCTTTCTTT,CSVPRQGGTEAFF
NA,TRBJ2-2,TRBV29-1,NA,TGCAGCGTTGCGCCCGGAGCCGGGGAGCTGTTTTTT,CSVAPGAGELFF
NA,TRBJ2-3,TRBV9,NA,TGTGCCAGCAGCGTAGCTATCACAGATACGCAGTATTTT,CASSVAITDTQYF
NA,TRBJ2-5,TRBV19,NA,TGTGCCAGTAGTTCTGTCCGCGGGGAGACCCAGTACTTC,CASSSVRGETQYF
NA,TRBJ2-1,TRBV5-1,TRBD2,TGCGCCAGCAGCTCAACCCGGGACCCGGGGGGCAATGAGCAGTTCTTC,CASSSTRDPGGNEQFF
NA,TRBJ2-2,TRBV18,NA,TGTGCCAGCTCACCACAAGCAGGGGCGCGTGCAGGGGAGCTGTTTTTT,CASSPQAGARAGELFF
NA,TRBJ2-7,TRBV7-2,NA,TGTGCCAGCAGCCGGGAGGGGACAGTAGCCTACGAGCAGTACTTC,CASSREGTVAYEQYF